Listed below are T cell receptor beta chains from one sample, sequenced in a study of Graves' ophthalmopathy and Graves' hyperthyroidism. One entry per CDR3 protein results from TCRdb running MiXCR on the multiplex PCR reads. The top ten hold roughly 3% of the sample, which has hundreds of thousands of distinct CDR3 sequences, under 50% seen once. The sequenced sample consisted of peripheral blood. The receptors here all came from an adult man with Graves' ophthalmopathy. Both conserved end residues are part of each CDR3. Fields, in order: J gene, V gene, clone size, D gene, CDR3 DNA, CDR3 protein. The D gene is left open where the match is weak. The size of a clone is reported for some rows only, either as once, few or many, or as a class for expanded clones.

TRBJ2-7 | TRBV5-5 | - | - | TGTGCCAGCAGCTTGGTACAGTTACACTACGAGCAGTACTTC | CASSLVQLHYEQYF
TRBJ2-6 | TRBV29-1 | many | - | TGCAGCGCTATAGGGGGGCAAAACTCTGGGGCCAACGTCCTGACTTTC | CSAIGGQNSGANVLTF
TRBJ1-1 | TRBV6-5 | - | TRBD1 | TGTGCCAGCAGTTACTCGATTGACAGGGAGGCTTTCTTT | CASSYSIDREAFF
TRBJ2-5 | TRBV9 | - | TRBD2 | TGTGCCAGCAGCGTAGGTAGCGGGGGGGGGCAAGAGACCCAGTACTTC | CASSVGSGGGQETQYF
TRBJ2-5 | TRBV9 | - | - | TGTGCCCCCAGGTCCGGGACGTCAGAAGAGACCCAGTACTTC | CAPRSGTSEETQYF
TRBJ2-2 | TRBV2 | - | - | TGTGCTAGACTCGGGACGGCACTCACCGGGGAGCTGTTTTTT | CARLGTALTGELFF
TRBJ2-3 | TRBV7-2 | - | TRBD2 | TGTGCCAGCAGCCCACTAGCGGGGGGCCAGGATACGCAGTATTTT | CASSPLAGGQDTQYF
TRBJ2-7 | TRBV29-1 | - | - | TGCAGCGTTGAAGAGAAGGGAAAACAGTCCTACGAGCGGTACTTC | CSVEEKGKQSYERYF
TRBJ1-1 | TRBV7-9 | - | - | TGTGCCAGCAGCTGGGGCAGGATGACTGAAGCTTTCTTT | CASSWGRMTEAFF
TRBJ2-5 | TRBV5-6 | many | - | TGTGCCAGCAGCGGACAGAACCAAGAGACCCAGTACTTC | CASSGQNQETQYF
TRBJ1-2 | TRBV5-4 | - | - | TGTGCCAGCAGCGAGGCAGGGGAGGGTAACTATGGCTACACCTTC | CASSEAGEGNYGYTF
TRBJ1-2 | TRBV7-8 | - | - | TGTGCCAGCAGTCCACAGGGTATGAACTATGGCTACACCTTC | CASSPQGMNYGYTF
TRBJ1-5 | TRBV7-2 | - | - | TGTGCCAGCAGCTTAGCCACAACAGGGACTCATCAGCCCCAGCATTTT | CASSLATTGTHQPQHF
TRBJ2-7 | TRBV9 | - | - | TGTGCCAGCTCTCTCCGGGACACCGGGGTACGGTCCTACGAGCAGTACTTC | CASSLRDTGVRSYEQYF
TRBJ1-1 | TRBV7-9 | few | - | TGTGCCAGCAGCTTTCAGATCCTGAACACTGAAGCTTTCTTT | CASSFQILNTEAFF
TRBJ1-5 | TRBV20-1 | many | - | TGCAGTGCTGGTAACACCTATCAGCCCCAGCATTTT | CSAGNTYQPQHF
TRBJ2-5 | TRBV7-6 | - | - | TGTGCCAGCAGCTCCGGGACAATAAAAGAGGCCCAGTACTTC | CASSSGTIKEAQYF
TRBJ2-2 | TRBV9 | - | TRBD1 | TGTGCCAGCAGTTACCGACAGGGCCATGGGGAGCTGTCTTTT | CASSYRQGHGELSF
TRBJ2-7 | TRBV20-1 | once | TRBD1 | TGCAGTGCTAGCCGCAGGGGGCTCTACGAGCAGTACTTC | CSASRRGLYEQYF
TRBJ1-2 | TRBV19 | many | TRBD1 | TGTGCCAGTAGTAGACAGGGGGCGGATGGCTACACCTTC | CASSRQGADGYTF
TRBJ2-7 | TRBV14 | - | - | TGTGCCAGCAGCCAAGACGGGCAGTACTTC | CASSQDGQYF
TRBJ2-7 | TRBV7-9 | - | - | TGTGCCAGCAGCTGGACTGGCGGGGCCTACGAGCAGTACTTC | CASSWTGGAYEQYF